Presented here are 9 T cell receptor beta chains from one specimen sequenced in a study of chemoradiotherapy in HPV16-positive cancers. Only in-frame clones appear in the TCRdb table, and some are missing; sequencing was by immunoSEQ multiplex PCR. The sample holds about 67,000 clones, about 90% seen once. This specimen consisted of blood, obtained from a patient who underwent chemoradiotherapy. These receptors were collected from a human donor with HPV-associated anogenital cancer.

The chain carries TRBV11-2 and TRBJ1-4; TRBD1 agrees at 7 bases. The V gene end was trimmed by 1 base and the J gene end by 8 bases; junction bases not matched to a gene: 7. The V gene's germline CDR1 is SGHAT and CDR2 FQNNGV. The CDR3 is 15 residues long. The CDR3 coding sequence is TGTGCCAGCAGCTTAGGAGGCAGGGGGGACGAAAAACTGTTTTTT. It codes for CASSLGGRGDEKLFF.

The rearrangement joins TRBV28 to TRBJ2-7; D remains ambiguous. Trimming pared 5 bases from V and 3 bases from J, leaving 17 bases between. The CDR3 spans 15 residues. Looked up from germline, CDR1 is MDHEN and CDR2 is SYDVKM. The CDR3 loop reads CASSPASSGYYEQYF. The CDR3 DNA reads TGTGCCAGCAGTCCTGCCTCAAGTGGTTACTACGAGCAGTACTTC.

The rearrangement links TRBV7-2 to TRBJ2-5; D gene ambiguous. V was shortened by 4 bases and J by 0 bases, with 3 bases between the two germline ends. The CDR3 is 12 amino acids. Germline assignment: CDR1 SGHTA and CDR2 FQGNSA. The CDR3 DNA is TGTGCCAGCAGCTGGTACCAAGAGACCCAGTACTTC. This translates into CASSWYQETQYF.

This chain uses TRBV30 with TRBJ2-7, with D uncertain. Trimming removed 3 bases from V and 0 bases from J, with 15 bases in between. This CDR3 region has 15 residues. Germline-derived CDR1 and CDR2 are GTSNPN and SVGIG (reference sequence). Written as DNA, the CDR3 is TGTGCCTGGAGGCCAGACTTTTCGAGCTCCTACGAGCAGTACTTC. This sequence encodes CAWRPDFSSSYEQYF.

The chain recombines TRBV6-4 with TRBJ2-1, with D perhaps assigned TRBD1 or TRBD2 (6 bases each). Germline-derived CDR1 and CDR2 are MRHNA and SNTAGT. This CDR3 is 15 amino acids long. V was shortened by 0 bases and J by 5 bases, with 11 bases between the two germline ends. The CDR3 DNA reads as TGTGCCAGCAGTGACTCGATAGGGGGGAACAATGAGCAGTTCTTC. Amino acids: CASSDSIGGNNEQFF.

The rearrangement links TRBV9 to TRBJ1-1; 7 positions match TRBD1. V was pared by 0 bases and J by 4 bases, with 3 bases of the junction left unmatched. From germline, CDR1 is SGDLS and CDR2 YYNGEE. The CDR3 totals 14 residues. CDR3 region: CASSVGQGSTEAFF. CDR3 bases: TGTGCCAGCAGCGTAGGACAGGGAAGCACTGAAGCTTTCTTT. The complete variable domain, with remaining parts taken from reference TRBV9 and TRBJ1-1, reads DSGVTQTPKHLITATGQRVTLRCSPRSGDLSVYWYQQSLDQGLQFLIQYYNGEERAKGNILERFSAQQFPDLHSELNLSSLELGDSALYFCASSVGQGSTEAFFGQGTRLTVV.

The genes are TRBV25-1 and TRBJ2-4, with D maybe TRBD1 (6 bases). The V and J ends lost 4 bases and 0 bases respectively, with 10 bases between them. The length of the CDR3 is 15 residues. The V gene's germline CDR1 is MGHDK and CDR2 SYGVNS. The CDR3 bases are TGTGCCAGCAGTGCAACAGGGATAGCCAAAAACATTCAGTACTTC. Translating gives CASSATGIAKNIQYF. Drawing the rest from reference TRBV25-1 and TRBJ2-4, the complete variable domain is EADIYQTPRYLVIGTGKKITLECSQTMGHDKMYWYQQDPGMELHLIHYSYGVNSTEKGDLSSESTVSRIRTEHFPLTLESARPSHTSQYLCASSATGIAKNIQYFGAGTRLSVL.

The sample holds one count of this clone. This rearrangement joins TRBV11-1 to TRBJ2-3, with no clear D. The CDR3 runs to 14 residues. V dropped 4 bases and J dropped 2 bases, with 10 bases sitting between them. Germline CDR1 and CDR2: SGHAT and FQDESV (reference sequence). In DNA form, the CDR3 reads TGTGCCAGCAGCTCCCGGTCCCACACAGATACGCAGTATTTT. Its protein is CASSSRSHTDTQYF.

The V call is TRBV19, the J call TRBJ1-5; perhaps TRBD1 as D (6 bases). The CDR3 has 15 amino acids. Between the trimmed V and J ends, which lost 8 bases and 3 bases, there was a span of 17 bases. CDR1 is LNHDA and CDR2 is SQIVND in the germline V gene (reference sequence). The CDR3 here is CASGPMDSYNQPQHF. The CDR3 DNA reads TGTGCCAGTGGGCCTATGGACAGCTACAATCAGCCCCAGCATTTT.